The source of this T cell receptor (beta chain) is a study of T cell responses to AZD1222 COVID-19 vaccine. Study-level results: Two AZD1222 doses significantly raised spike-specific TCR breadth and depth over controls. Repertoires were obtained solely post-peak T cell response. Clonal diversity was possibly underestimated, and the donors were mostly white British, with more females. The number of AZD1222 recipients seropositive at baseline was only 5 to 7.

CDR3 size: 15 residues. Germline V lookup: CDR1 SGHDT, CDR2 YYEEEE. With 0 bases removed from V and 2 bases from J, the gap between germline ends came to 9 bases. In the case of this clone: The antigen is not known.

Measured with immunoSEQ multiplex PCR; TCRdb has only the in-frame clones, and not every one. The table includes approximately 150,000 clones, about nine tenths detected once. The V and J genes are TRBV5-6 and TRBJ1-3, with D possibly TRBD1 on 6 matching bases. The receptor was derived from an adult who received the MenACWY meningococcal vaccine as a control. Sample: peripheral blood, taken 28 days after the second dose of the MenACWY control vaccine. CDR3 sequence reads: CASSLGGQAGNTIYF. The DNA for the CDR3 is TGTGCCAGCAGCTTGGGGGGACAAGCTGGAAACACCATATATTTT.